This T cell receptor beta chain was profiled in a study of cytomegalovirus exposure and HLA in healthy donors. Overall study findings and caveats: The study labeled 170 or so TCR beta chains cytomegalovirus-associated. It was shown in a later analysis that HLA-associated TCR beta chains were more clonally expanded than other, equally common chains.

PCR employed 60 Vbeta and 13 Jbeta primers. Clones were read by immunoSEQ multiplex PCR, and TCRdb kept only the in-frame ones, dropping some. The table lists about 140,000 clones, 61% of them singletons, with about 1.7% in the top ten. Concerning this clone itself: Its antigen is still unknown.

Sequences were obtained from PBMCs. The receptor was derived from a male donor in good health and CMV-seronegative.

CDR3 amino acids: CASSPQEGNTEAFF. DNA for the CDR3: TGTGCCAGCAGCCCTCAGGAGGGGAACACTGAAGCTTTCTTT. The gene calls are TRBV27 and TRBJ1-1; no reliable D call. The CDR3 has 14 residues. The V end was cut by 6 bases, the J end by 1 base, with 12 bases between. Germline V gives CDR1 MNHEY, CDR2 SMNVEV (reference sequence).